This TCR beta chain stems from a study of PD-1 blockade in classical Hodgkin lymphoma (dated by TCRdb to 2019 to 2021). For context, the study as a whole: Nivolumab dosing was 3 mg/kg intravenously every 2 weeks, continuing until either disease progression or unacceptable toxicity. To define a peripheral blood immune signature of response to PD-1 blockade in classical Hodgkin lymphoma, the study combined TCR beta sequencing with CyTOF.

On the study overall, not on this receptor specifically: Baseline TCR diversity was reported as lower in newly diagnosed patients than in healthy donors, and lower still in relapsed/refractory patients. Diversity was lower in patients who began nivolumab less than 1 year after ASCT, so these patients were left out of later analyses to avoid confounding by immune reconstitution. The study was restricted to a single clinical trial cohort, and the causes of repertoire differences, possibly disease activity or prior therapy, were left undefined. A significant rise by C4D1 was seen in CD4+ but not CD8+ TCR diversity (p=0.0027 vs p=0.16), with the rise being most apparent in complete responders (p=0.02). Trial patients with a complete response had baseline diversity similar to that of newly diagnosed patients, while partial responders and progressors had significantly lower diversity.

The label giving this sample's time point can be read as: cycle 4 day 1 (C4D1), after more than five weeks of nivolumab. All trial patients had relapsed after autologous stem cell transplantation, with cohorts A, B and C differing in prior brentuximab vedotin exposure. The trial cohort was composed of some 57 patients with relapsed/refractory classical Hodgkin lymphoma, for whom complete response, partial response or progressive disease was recorded as best overall response. Single-agent nivolumab was administered to trial patients in the multi-cohort phase II CheckMate 205 trial. Best overall response was determined by an independent review committee according to the 2007 International Working Group response criteria. Trial PBMCs were collected immediately before nivolumab initiation (C1D1) and during therapy at cycle 2 day 1 and cycle 4 day 1. After peripheral blood was drawn into 8 mL Vacutainer Cell Preparation Tubes, PBMCs were isolated by centrifugation and then cryopreserved.

Genomic DNA was extracted with the Qiagen DNeasy kit from unsorted PBMCs and from negatively selected CD4+ and CD8+ fractions. TCR beta CDR3 regions were amplified by immunoSEQ multiplex PCR using primers annealing to V and J segments. A synthetic immune receptor repertoire was used to minimize amplification bias, and any remaining bias was removed computationally after sequencing. The original pipeline was this. Repertoire diversity was quantified as the Shannon entropy index using custom Python scripts. Unsorted, CD4+ and CD8+ repertoires were examined separately, except in combined analyses, for which CD4+ and CD8+ sequences were merged in silico. Clonal expansion was defined as a frequency increase of at least 2-fold after treatment compared with C1D1, and clones undetected at baseline were assigned a pseudocount of 0.5. Clones with 0 or 1 copy at C1D1 were classified as singleton clones, and clones with 2 or more copies were classified as non-singleton clones. Clones expanded in unsorted samples were assigned a CD4+, CD8+ or unknown annotation through matching of protein sequences in sorted samples from the same patient. Wilcoxon tests on paired samples were used to test diversity changes from C1D1 to C4D1. This immuneACCESS table, as held by TCRdb, lists in-frame sequences with V and J called but not all clones. Of the missing ones, under half trace to an unresolved V gene in checked studies; the others have no known cause. Clonal size and the V and J genes are those of that table, whereas D and trimming came from the DNA. The sample table records some 48,000 clones; 80% of these occur just once. The biggest ten clones account for 15% to 20% of the sample.

With respect to this clone: The antigen it recognizes is unknown. Base quality data are lacking; no much larger clone is found one base away.

There are 15 amino acids in the CDR3, from cysteine to phenylalanine inclusive. Just the 45-base CDR3 DNA is kept, in frame starting at base 1. For CDR1 and CDR2, the germline V gene (reference sequence) lists SGHKS and YYEKEE. V is cut back by 1 base and J by 2 bases, with 3 bases in the junction unmatched. Source: peripheral blood mononuclear cells (PBMCs), taken before the fourth cycle of nivolumab. This sequence was found in a human donor with classical Hodgkin lymphoma. This sequence uses TRBV5-5 and TRBJ2-3, and TRBD1 matches 8 of the central bases. The CDR3 reads CASSLSRGLTDTQYF. The DNA sequence is given as TGTGCCAGCAGCTTGAGCAGGGGGCTCACAGATACGCAGTATTTT. The reference TRBV5-5 and TRBJ2-3 proteins fill in what lies around the CDR3, so the full variable domain reads DAGVTQSPTHLIKTRGQQVTLRCSPISGHKSVSWYQQVLGQGPQFIFQYYEKEERGRGNFPDRFSARQFPNYSSELNVNALLLGDSALYLCASSLSRGLTDTQYFGPGTRLTVL.